What follows are 8 T cell receptor beta chains derived from one specimen sequenced in a study of T cells in Graves' hyperthyroidism and ophthalmopathy. Authors of the study amplified TCR beta CDR3 regions from RNA transcripts. RT-PCR in the first round (using the HTBI primer set) targeted the TCR CDR3. TCRdb re-analysed the multiplex PCR reads in MiXCR, keeping a single row per CDR3 protein. This sample carries about 610,000 distinct CDR3 sequences, roughly 15% of them seen once, and the ten largest clones take around 3.5%. Sequenced: blood. The receptors come from a woman in her forties with Graves' ophthalmopathy.

This chain links TRBV6-1 with TRBJ2-5; the D gene is possibly TRBD1 (6 bases). V lost 2 bases, J lost 0 bases, and 10 bases lay in between. The CDR3 is 15 amino acids. Germline CDR1 is MNHNS and CDR2 is SASEGT. As DNA, the CDR3 is TGTGCCAGCAGTGAAAGAGGACAGAACCAAGAGACCCAGTACTTC. Its translation: CASSERGQNQETQYF.

This chain uses TRBV7-9 with TRBJ1-4, with D perhaps TRBD1 (6 bases). The CDR3 is 14 residues long. V was clipped by 7 bases and J by 7 bases, with 16 bases between them. The germline gives CDR1 SEHNR, CDR2 FQNEAQ (reference sequence). DNA for the CDR3: TGTGCCAGCACCTCTCCGGGACAACCTGAAAAACTGTTTTTT. Protein: CASTSPGQPEKLFF.

The chain couples TRBV5-1 to TRBJ2-1; TRBD1 might be the D (5 bases). Trimming left V 3 bases short and J 1 base short, with 11 bases between. The CDR3 is 15 residues long. From germline, CDR1 is SGHRS and CDR2 YFSETQ. CDR3 DNA: TGCGCCAGCAGCTCCGAAGACAGATCCTACAATGAGCAGTTCTTC. Its protein is CASSSEDRSYNEQFF.

V gene TRBV11-2 combines with J gene TRBJ2-5; D may correspond to TRBD1 or TRBD2 (6 bases each). Germline CDR1 is SGHAT and CDR2 is FQNNGV. V shed 2 bases and J shed 7 bases, with 20 bases lying between them. This CDR3 has 16 residues. CDR3 region: CASSLLGGLEFGTQYF. The CDR3 DNA sequence: TGTGCCAGCAGCTTATTGGGGGGCTTGGAATTTGGGACCCAGTACTTC.

The chain uses TRBV3-1 and TRBJ2-1, with D perhaps matching TRBD2 (6 bases). The CDR3 spans 15 residues. Between the trimmed V and J ends, which lost 4 bases and 9 bases, there was a span of 19 bases. Looked up from germline, CDR1 is LGHDT and CDR2 is YNNKEL (reference sequence). The CDR3: CASSPRDSSPGEQFF. The CDR3, as DNA: TGTGCCAGCAGCCCCCGGGACTCCTCCCCGGGTGAGCAGTTCTTC.

This clonotype was found once. The chain uses TRBV24-1 and TRBJ2-3, with 10 positions matching TRBD2. Trimming took 2 bases from V and 6 from J; bases not matched to a gene: 4. Germline V CDR1 and CDR2: KGHDR, SFDVKD. The length of the CDR3 is 15 residues. CDR3 sequence (DNA): TGTGCCACCAGTGATTCTAGCGGGAGCGGGGATACGCAGTATTTT. This sequence encodes CATSDSSGSGDTQYF.

A note on this clonotype: This may be a read error: a much more frequent sequence differs by one nucleotide. The gene calls are TRBV5-1 and TRBJ2-6, with 7 bases lining up with TRBD2. The CDR3 is made up of 18 amino acids. CDR1 is SGHRS and CDR2 is YFSETQ in the germline V gene. The CDR3 spells CASSLMASGSSEANVLTF. The CDR3 DNA reads TGCGCCAGCAGCTTGATGGCTAGCGGAAGCTCTGAGGCCAACGTCCTGACTTTC.

The chain combines TRBV12-5 with TRBJ2-7; no clear D. The CDR3 totals 11 residues. Germline CDR1 LGHNT, CDR2 FRNRAP. Trimming removed 3 bases from V and 4 bases from J, with 4 bases in between. Here the CDR3 DNA reads TGTGCTAGTGGTTTATGGTACGAGCAGTACTTC. Translation: CASGLWYEQYF.